The count of the clone carrying this T cell receptor beta chain is one. These data belong to a study of blood T cells in healthy people across ages. Overall study: Template-switching capture recovered about one barcoded beta molecule per two T cells.

Germline lookup yields CDR1 GTSNPN and CDR2 SVGIG (reference sequence). Deletions cut 4 bases from V and 5 bases from J, with 21 bases between. The CDR3 is 15 amino acids. The second PCR ran about 7 to 12 cycles with a sample-barcoded 5' primer and J-beta primers. Each sample yielded at least 3 million CDR3-containing paired-end reads. TCRdb used MiXCR to reprocess the 5' RACE reads, holding one entry per CDR3 protein. The sample holds more than 1.4 million distinct CDR3 sequences, roughly 45% seen once. Source material: blood. This clonotype was obtained from a woman younger than 30 in good health. The V call is TRBV30, the J call TRBJ2-7; D is tentatively TRBD1 or TRBD2 (6 bases each). CDR3 amino acids: CAWTGLRGGNDEQYF. Here the CDR3 DNA reads TGTGCCTGGACAGGCCTTCGAGGGGGGAACGACGAGCAGTACTTC.